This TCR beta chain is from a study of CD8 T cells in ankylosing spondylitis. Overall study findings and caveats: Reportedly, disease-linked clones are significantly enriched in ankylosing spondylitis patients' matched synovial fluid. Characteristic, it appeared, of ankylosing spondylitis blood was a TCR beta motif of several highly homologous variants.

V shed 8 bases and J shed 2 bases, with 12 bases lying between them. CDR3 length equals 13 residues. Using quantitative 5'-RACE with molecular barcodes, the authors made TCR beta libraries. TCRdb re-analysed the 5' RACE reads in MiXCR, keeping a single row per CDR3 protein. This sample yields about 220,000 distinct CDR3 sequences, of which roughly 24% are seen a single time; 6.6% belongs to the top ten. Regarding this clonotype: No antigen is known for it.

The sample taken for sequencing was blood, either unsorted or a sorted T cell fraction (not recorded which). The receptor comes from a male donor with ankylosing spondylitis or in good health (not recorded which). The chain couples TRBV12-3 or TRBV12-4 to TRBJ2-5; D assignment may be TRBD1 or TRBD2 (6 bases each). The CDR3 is CASRRDTQETQYF. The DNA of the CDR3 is TGTGCCAGCCGGAGGGACACGCAAGAGACCCAGTACTTC.